What follows are 23 T cell receptor beta chains derived from one specimen sequenced in a study of early T cells in non-severe SARS-CoV-2 infection. MiXCR was run by TCRdb on the 5' RACE reads, yielding one entry per CDR3 protein. The sample has 95,000 to 100,000 distinct CDR3 sequences, less than 15% seen once; the top ten hold approximately 2.4%. Sequencing was performed on whole blood. Source of these receptors: an adult who was a healthcare worker with PCR-confirmed SARS-CoV-2 infection or an uninfected control (not recorded which).

This clonotype was recorded a few times. CDR3 bases: TGTGCCAGCAGATTAAGGTCCCTCACTGAAGCTTTCTTT. As protein: CASRLRSLTEAFF. The chain is built from TRBV7-9 and TRBJ1-1; no firm D call. The CDR3 is 13 residues long. Germline V gene lookup returns CDR1 SEHNR and CDR2 FQNEAQ (reference sequence). V lost 6 bases and J lost 4, with 12 bases in between.

This rearrangement joins TRBV27 to TRBJ2-1, with 8 bases that match TRBD1. With 4 bases clipped from V and 6 bases from J, the junction kept 8 bases outside the gene matches. Germline values: CDR1 MNHEY, CDR2 SMNVEV (reference sequence). This CDR3 has 15 amino acids. CDR3 bases: TGTGCCAGCAGTTATGGGCAGGGGGCACTCAATGAGCAGTTCTTC. Amino acid sequence: CASSYGQGALNEQFF.

This clonotype was recorded at least ten times. The CDR3 reads CASSVEQGARGTGELFF. The DNA of the CDR3 is TGTGCCAGCAGCGTAGAACAGGGGGCGCGGGGCACCGGGGAGCTGTTTTTT. The chain combines TRBV9 with TRBJ2-2; 9 positions agree with TRBD1. CDR3 length: 17 residues. The ends lost 0 bases at V and 4 bases at J; junction bases unmatched: 7. CDR1 is SGDLS and CDR2 is YYNGEE in the germline V gene.

This clonotype was seen a handful of times. The V gene is TRBV29-1, the J gene TRBJ2-1, with D perhaps matching TRBD1 or TRBD2 (5 bases each). The CDR3 consists of 14 residues. V was clipped by 6 bases and J by 6 bases, with 18 bases between them. The V gene's germline CDR1 is SQVTM and CDR2 ANQGSEA. The CDR3 spells CSVAGTRVPNEQFF. CDR3 sequence (DNA): TGCAGCGTGGCCGGGACCAGGGTCCCCAATGAGCAGTTCTTC.

This clonotype has just a few counts. The chain uses TRBV20-1 and TRBJ1-5; D ambiguous. The CDR3 runs to 15 residues. Germline CDR1 reads DFQATT; CDR2 reads SNEGSKA (reference sequence). Trimming took off 3 bases at V and 4 bases at J, with 16 bases between the two ends. CDR3: CSARGGFTTNQPQHF. DNA for the CDR3: TGCAGTGCTAGGGGAGGTTTTACCACAAATCAGCCCCAGCATTTT.

This clonotype was found many times. The chain recombines TRBV27 with TRBJ2-1, with D possibly matching TRBD1 (5 bases). The CDR3 covers 17 residues. The V end was cut by 5 bases, the J end by 4 bases, with 21 bases between. Germline lookup yields CDR1 MNHEY and CDR2 SMNVEV (reference sequence). CDR3 residues: CASSPGPDRLLYNEQFF. CDR3 bases: TGTGCCAGCAGTCCGGGCCCCGACAGATTACTTTACAATGAGCAGTTCTTC.

This clonotype occurred many times. The chain combines TRBV28 with TRBJ2-1, with D uncertain. Germline CDR1 reads MDHEN; CDR2 reads SYDVKM. V lost 5 bases and J lost 1, with 21 bases in between. The CDR3 consists of 18 residues. The CDR3 spells CASSPPDNFRTSYNEQFF. CDR3 in DNA: TGTGCCAGCAGTCCCCCAGACAATTTTCGAACATCCTACAATGAGCAGTTCTTC. Full variable domain (outside the CDR3, taken from reference TRBV28 and TRBJ2-1): DVKVTQSSRYLVKRTGEKVFLECVQDMDHENMFWYRQDPGLGLRLIYFSYDVKMKEKGDIPEGYSVSREKKERFSLILESASTNQTSMYLCASSPPDNFRTSYNEQFFGPGTRLTVL.

This sequence joins TRBV5-4 and TRBJ1-2; 8 bases are shared with TRBD1. V gave up 5 bases and J gave up 6 bases; unmatched junction bases: 6. The germline gives CDR1 SGHNT, CDR2 YYREEE (reference sequence). The CDR3 spans 13 residues. The CDR3 nucleotides are TGTGCCAGCAGTTTGCAGGGGGCGAATGGCTACACCTTC. The encoded protein is CASSLQGANGYTF.

In its sample, this clonotype was seen many times. The chain uses TRBV9 and TRBJ2-1; 11 positions agree with TRBD2. The CDR3 contains 15 residues. Germline lookup yields CDR1 SGDLS and CDR2 YYNGEE. Germline trimming cut 2 bases from V and 4 bases from J; bases unmatched to any gene: 2. CDR3 sequence reads: CASSVGTSGYNEQFF. The CDR3 region has the DNA TGTGCCAGCAGCGTCGGGACTAGCGGATACAATGAGCAGTTCTTC.

This clonotype was observed at least ten times. V and J are TRBV6-9 and TRBJ1-5; possible D gene TRBD1, 5 bases. Germline CDR1 MNHGY, CDR2 SVAAGI. Trimming cost V 6 bases and J 0 bases, with 21 bases left between them. This CDR3 is built from 18 residues. The CDR3 loop reads CASSLLRVLGYSNQPQHF. The CDR3 DNA reads as TGTGCCAGCAGCCTACTCAGGGTACTTGGCTATAGCAATCAGCCCCAGCATTTT.

This clonotype was seen more than once but under ten times. This sequence joins TRBV11-2 and TRBJ2-3; D gene uncertain. Trimming shortened V by 7 bases and J by 1 base, and 15 bases separated the two germline ends. The germline gives CDR1 SGHAT, CDR2 FQNNGV. This CDR3 spans 15 amino acids. The chain's CDR3 is CASTRDRLGTDTQYF. The DNA for the CDR3 is TGTGCCAGCACCAGAGACCGACTTGGCACAGATACGCAGTATTTT.

The chain carries TRBV5-1 and TRBJ2-7; possible D gene TRBD2, 5 bases. Looked up from germline, CDR1 is SGHRS and CDR2 is YFSETQ. This CDR3 has 13 amino acids. The V end was cut by 3 bases, the J end by 7 bases, with 14 bases between. The chain's CDR3 is CASSSPFTGEQYF. In DNA form, the CDR3 reads TGCGCCAGCAGCTCCCCCTTTACGGGGGAGCAGTACTTC.

Many counts were recorded for this clonotype. V gene TRBV5-1 combines with J gene TRBJ2-5; 14 nucleotides line up with TRBD2. Trimming at V came to 3 bases and at J to 4 bases, leaving 5 bases not matched to a gene. The CDR3 spans 16 residues. Germline assignment: CDR1 SGHRS and CDR2 YFSETQ. The CDR3 DNA reads as TGCGCCAGCAGCTGGGGACTAGCGGGGGCCGGAGAGACCCAGTACTTC. Its translation: CASSWGLAGAGETQYF.

This clonotype was observed many times. The chain joins TRBV15 to TRBJ2-5; D not resolved. From germline, CDR1 is LNHNV and CDR2 YYDKDF (reference sequence). Trimming took 4 bases from V and 5 from J, leaving 11 bases between them. The CDR3 totals 13 residues. CDR3 region: CATSISLRETQYF. The CDR3 bases are TGTGCCACCAGCATTTCCTTACGGGAGACCCAGTACTTC.

The rearrangement uses TRBV11-2 and TRBJ2-7; D ambiguous. Germline lookup yields CDR1 SGHAT and CDR2 FQNNGV. Deletions cut 0 bases from V and 2 bases from J, with 8 bases between. The CDR3 consists of 14 residues. The CDR3 loop is CASSLEVGPYEQYF. Written as DNA, the CDR3 is TGTGCCAGCAGCTTAGAGGTAGGCCCCTACGAGCAGTACTTC.

This clonotype showed up many times. The V and J genes are TRBV4-2 and TRBJ2-1; 7 bases line up with TRBD2. Germline trimming cut 0 bases from V and 4 bases from J; bases unmatched to any gene: 6. CDR1 and CDR2 from the germline V gene are LGHNA and YNFKEQ. The CDR3 loop spans 16 amino acids. CDR3 amino acids: CASSQDLSGAYNEQFF. In nucleotides, the CDR3 is TGTGCCAGCAGCCAAGATTTGAGCGGGGCTTACAATGAGCAGTTCTTC.

The chain links TRBV28 to TRBJ1-2; no definite D call. This CDR3 is 14 amino acids long. Germline CDR1 reads MDHEN; CDR2 reads SYDVKM. Trimming shortened V by 6 bases and J by 4 bases, and 15 bases separated the two germline ends. The CDR3 nucleotides read TGTGCCAGCAGCCCTAACGGCGACCCCTATGGCTACACCTTC. It translates to CASSPNGDPYGYTF.

Of note for this clonotype: A clone one base away is much larger, so this may be a read error. This chain uses TRBV19 with TRBJ2-2; D gene uncertain. Germline values: CDR1 LNHDA, CDR2 SQIVND (reference sequence). This CDR3 region has 18 residues. Trimming took off 1 base at V and 5 bases at J, with 20 bases between the two ends. Written as DNA, the CDR3 is TGTGCCAGTAGTATAGCCCGCCTCACAAGGGAATTTACCGGGGAGCTGTTTTTT. It yields the protein CASSIARLTREFTGELFF.

The chain is built from TRBV20-1 and TRBJ2-7, with D tentatively TRBD1 or TRBD2 (6 bases each). CDR1 is DFQATT, CDR2 SNEGSKA, per germline (reference sequence). There are 14 residues in the CDR3. Trimming took 0 bases from V and 5 from J, leaving 14 bases between them. The CDR3 nucleotides read TGCAGTGCTAGAGATGTGAGGGGGGCGGACGAGCAGTACTTC. Translating gives CSARDVRGADEQYF.

This clonotype was seen at least ten times. The chain recombines TRBV6-2 or TRBV6-3 with TRBJ1-1; no firm D call. V was trimmed by 5 bases and J by 2 bases, leaving 6 bases between them. This CDR3 is 12 amino acids long. CDR1 and CDR2 from the germline V gene are MNHEY and SVGEGT. CDR3 DNA sequence: TGTGCCAGCAGTCGCCACAACACTGAAGCTTTCTTT. It encodes CASSRHNTEAFF.

The gene calls are TRBV5-1 and TRBJ2-7, with TRBD1 matching 8 bases. Germline lookup yields CDR1 SGHRS and CDR2 YFSETQ. This CDR3 is built from 14 residues. V trimming: 7 bases; J trimming: 6 bases; junction bases outside the gene matches: 12. CDR3 in amino acids: CASQPGTGSVEQYF. The DNA of the CDR3 is TGCGCCAGCCAGCCCGGGACAGGAAGTGTCGAGCAGTACTTC. Drawing the rest from reference TRBV5-1 and TRBJ2-7, the complete variable domain is KAGVTQTPRYLIKTRGQQVTLSCSPISGHRSVSWYQQTPGQGLQFLFEYFSETQRNKGNFPGRFSGRQFSNSRSEMNVSTLELGDSALYLCASQPGTGSVEQYFGPGTRLTVT.

This clonotype appeared many times. The rearrangement joins TRBV11-2 to TRBJ2-7; 9 bases match TRBD1. The CDR3 has 16 residues. V trimming: 5 bases; J trimming: 1 base; junction bases outside the gene matches: 9. Looked up from germline, CDR1 is SGHAT and CDR2 is FQNNGV. The CDR3 spells CASSPKGTGFSYEQYF. CDR3 nucleotide sequence: TGTGCCAGCAGCCCAAAAGGGACAGGGTTTTCCTACGAGCAGTACTTC.

The V and J genes are TRBV4-2 and TRBJ2-1; no clear D gene. The length of the CDR3 is 13 residues. The V gene's germline CDR1 is LGHNA and CDR2 YNFKEQ. Trimming removed 1 base at V and 9 bases at J, with 10 bases between. The CDR3, as DNA: TGTGCCAGCAGCCAAGTTAGTCCGGGTGAGCAGTTCTTC. As protein: CASSQVSPGEQFF.